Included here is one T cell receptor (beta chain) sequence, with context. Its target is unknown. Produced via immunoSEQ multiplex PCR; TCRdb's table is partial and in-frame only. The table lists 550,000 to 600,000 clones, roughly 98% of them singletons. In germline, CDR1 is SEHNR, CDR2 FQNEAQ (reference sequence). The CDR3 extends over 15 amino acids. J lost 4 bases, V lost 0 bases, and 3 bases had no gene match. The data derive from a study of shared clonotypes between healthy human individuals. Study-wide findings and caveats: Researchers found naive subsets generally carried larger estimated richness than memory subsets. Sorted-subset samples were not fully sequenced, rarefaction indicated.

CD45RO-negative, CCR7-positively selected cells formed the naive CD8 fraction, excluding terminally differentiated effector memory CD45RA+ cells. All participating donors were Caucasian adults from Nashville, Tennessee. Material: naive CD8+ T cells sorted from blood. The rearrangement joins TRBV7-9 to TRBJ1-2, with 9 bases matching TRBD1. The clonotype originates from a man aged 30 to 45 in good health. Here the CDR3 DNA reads TGTGCCAGCAGCTTAGCACAGGGGGCAGGCTATGGCTACACCTTC. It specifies CASSLAQGAGYGYTF.